Listed below are T cell receptor beta chains from one sample, sequenced in a study of patients and donors after allogeneic stem cell transplantation. TCRdb reprocessed the RT-PCR reads with MiXCR, giving one entry per CDR3 protein. This table has about a million distinct CDR3 sequences, more than 15% appearing once. Sequenced sample: blood, either unsorted or a sorted T cell fraction (not recorded which). The origin of the receptors is a human donor who was either an allogeneic HSCT recipient or a stem cell or donor lymphocyte infusion donor (not recorded which). It is not recorded whose cells these are; they may come from a transplant donor. Each CDR3 is given with its conserved first and last residue. The order of the fields is D gene, V gene, J gene, clone size, CDR3 length, CDR3 DNA, CDR3 protein. A D gene is named only where the DNA matches it firmly. Clone size is given for some rows only: seen once, a few or many times, or a class if the clone is expanded.

TRBD2	TRBV15	TRBJ2-1	few	16	TGTGCCACCAGCAGGGATCTAGCGGGAGGGTACAATGAGCAGTTCTTC	CATSRDLAGGYNEQFF
TRBD2	TRBV28	TRBJ2-7	few	15	TGTGCCAGCAGCCCAGGGACTAGCGGAAAATACGAGCAGTACTTC	CASSPGTSGKYEQYF
.	TRBV18	TRBJ1-5	few	15	TGTGCCAGCTCACCACTCGGAGAACCCGCGGAGCCCCAGCATTTT	CASSPLGEPAEPQHF
.	TRBV21-1	TRBJ2-5	few	15	TGTGCCAGCAGCAAAGTGGCCACTGTAACCGAGACCCAGTACTTC	CASSKVATVTETQYF
.	TRBV6-5	TRBJ2-5	few	15	TGTGCCAGCAGTTACGTTGCGGGGCTCGGGGAGACCCAGTACTTC	CASSYVAGLGETQYF
.	TRBV5-1	TRBJ2-6	.	14	TGCGCAACCCGGAGGGGGCCTGGGGCCAACGTCCTGACTTTC	CATRRGPGANVLTF
TRBD1	TRBV12-3/TRBV12-4	TRBJ1-2	many	13	TGTGCCAGCAGCCCGACAGGGAACTATGGCTACACCTTC	CASSPTGNYGYTF
.	TRBV6-2/TRBV6-3	TRBJ1-1	few	15	TGTGCCAGCAGTTACTCCCGGGCGATGGGTACTGAAGCTTTCTTT	CASSYSRAMGTEAFF
.	TRBV7-3	TRBJ2-1	.	14	TGTGCCAGCAGCTTACCTAGCGCCAACAATGAGCAGTTCTTC	CASSLPSANNEQFF
.	TRBV27	TRBJ2-3	few	17	TGTGCCAGCAGTTTATCGTGGGAGACTATGTTTTCGGATACGCAGTATTTT	CASSLSWETMFSDTQYF
TRBD1	TRBV5-5	TRBJ1-2	.	17	TGTGCCAGCACTCGACGAGGGACAGGGGAATTTAACTATGGCTACACCTTC	CASTRRGTGEFNYGYTF
.	TRBV24-1	TRBJ2-1	.	13	TGTGCCTCCCAAGGTGGGGGTTACAATGAGCAGTTCTTC	CASQGGGYNEQFF
.	TRBV20-1	TRBJ2-5	.	11	TGCAGTGCTAGATCCAGAGAGACCCAGTACTTC	CSARSRETQYF
.	TRBV10-3	TRBJ1-2	.	15	TGTGCCATCAGTGAGGCCCCGGTTCCTTCCTATGGCTACACCTTC	CAISEAPVPSYGYTF
TRBD2	TRBV5-1	TRBJ2-5	few	15	TGCGCCAGCAGCTTGGCGTCTAGCGGCCAAGAGACCCAGTACTTC	CASSLASSGQETQYF
.	TRBV6-2/TRBV6-3	TRBJ1-2	few	14	TGTGCCAGCAGTTACATGGCATTCAACTATGGCTACACCTTC	CASSYMAFNYGYTF
.	TRBV2	TRBJ2-4	.	11	TGTGCCAGCAGCGATAAAAACATTCAGTACTTC	CASSDKNIQYF
.	TRBV20-1	TRBJ2-3	few	15	TGCAGTGCTAGAGATCCGTTTTCTAGCACAGATACGCAGTATTTT	CSARDPFSSTDTQYF
.	TRBV3-1	TRBJ2-7	.	16	TGTGCCAGCAGCCAAGGGGGACCGGCCCTTTCCTACGAGCAGTACTTC	CASSQGGPALSYEQYF
TRBD2	TRBV7-9	TRBJ2-7	.	17	TGTGCCAGCAGCTCCCCTAGCGGGGGGGCAAAAACCTACGAGCAGTACTTC	CASSSPSGGAKTYEQYF
TRBD1	TRBV5-4	TRBJ1-1	.	16	TGTGCCAGCAGCCCCGGGACAGGGAGAGGAGGCACTGAAGCTTTCTTT	CASSPGTGRGGTEAFF
TRBD2	TRBV20-1	TRBJ2-3	few	13	TGCAGTGCTAGGGGTAGCGGGACAGATACGCAGTATTTT	CSARGSGTDTQYF
.	TRBV5-1	TRBJ2-7	few	11	TGCGCCAGCAGCAACGGCTACGAGCAGTACTTC	CASSNGYEQYF
TRBD2	TRBV7-9	TRBJ2-1	.	17	TGTGCCAGCAGCTTAGGCCAGACTAGCGGGGCTTACAATGAGCAGTTCTTC	CASSLGQTSGAYNEQFF
.	TRBV7-9	TRBJ2-7	.	16	TGTGCCAGCAGCTTCCCCCGCGGGGACAGCTCCTACGAGCAGTACTTC	CASSFPRGDSSYEQYF
.	TRBV20-1	TRBJ2-1	few	12	TGCAGTGTTCTACTCTGGACCAATGAGCAGTTCTTC	CSVLLWTNEQFF
TRBD2	TRBV20-1	TRBJ2-1	few	17	TGCAGTGCTAGAGTCAAGCGGGATCCGGGAACCTACAATGAGCAGTTCTTC	CSARVKRDPGTYNEQFF
.	TRBV5-1	TRBJ1-2	.	13	TGCGCCAGCAGTCCTGAATCAAACTATGGCTACACCTTC	CASSPESNYGYTF
TRBD1	TRBV10-3	TRBJ1-2	few	15	TGTGCCATCAGTGAGGTGCAGGGGGGGGGCTATGGCTACACCTTC	CAISEVQGGGYGYTF
TRBD2	TRBV4-3	TRBJ2-1	few	18	TGCGCCAGCAGCCAGAAGAGAGGGCTAGCGGATTACTTAAATGAGCAGTTCTTC	CASSQKRGLADYLNEQFF
.	TRBV28	TRBJ1-1	.	12	TGTGCCAGCAGCCAGCGACGGTCGGATGCTTTCTTT	CASSQRRSDAFF
.	TRBV11-2	TRBJ1-3	once	15	TGTGCCAGCAGCTGGGACGTCCGCTCTGGAAACACCATATATTTT	CASSWDVRSGNTIYF
.	TRBV6-1	TRBJ1-3	.	15	TGTGCCAGCATCGAAACCCCGGGTTCCGGAAACACCATATATTTT	CASIETPGSGNTIYF
TRBD1	TRBV12-3/TRBV12-4	TRBJ2-4	.	21	TGTGCCAGCAGTTTAAAACTTAACAGGGGGTCCTCCGACCTAGCCAAAAACATTCAGTACTTC	CASSLKLNRGSSDLAKNIQYF
.	TRBV27	TRBJ2-5	.	14	TGTGCCAGCAGTTTTTTACCGGGGATAGAGACCCAGTACTTC	CASSFLPGIETQYF
TRBD1	TRBV27	TRBJ1-1	.	15	TGTGCCAGCAGTCTGACAGGGGAATACATCACTGAAGCTTTCTTT	CASSLTGEYITEAFF
TRBD1	TRBV5-1	TRBJ1-2	few	14	TGCGCCAGCAGGTCGGGACAGGGTGTCTATGGCTACACCTTC	CASRSGQGVYGYTF
TRBD2	TRBV3-1	TRBJ2-1	once	15	TGTGCCAGCAGCATTTTGACTAGCGGGACGTATGAGCAGTTCTTC	CASSILTSGTYEQFF
TRBD1	TRBV12-3/TRBV12-4	TRBJ1-1	.	16	TGTGCCAGCAGTTTAGACAGGGGGACAGGGCACACTGAAGCTTTCTTT	CASSLDRGTGHTEAFF
TRBD1	TRBV27	TRBJ2-1	.	14	TGTGCCAGCAGTCCCCCCGGGACAGGGAATGAGCAGTTCTTC	CASSPPGTGNEQFF
TRBD2	TRBV12-3/TRBV12-4	TRBJ2-7	.	15	TGTGCCAGCAGTTTATCCGGACTAGGGGATTACGAGCAGTACTTC	CASSLSGLGDYEQYF
.	TRBV4-1	TRBJ1-1	once	12	TGCGCCAGCAGCCATGTTACCACTGAAGCTTTCTTT	CASSHVTTEAFF
TRBD2	TRBV10-3	TRBJ2-7	many	14	TGTGCCATCAGTGGGAGTAGCGGGAGGGGAGAGCAGTACTTC	CAISGSSGRGEQYF
.	TRBV20-1	TRBJ1-5	.	15	TGCAGTGCTAGGACCCGGGGGGTCCCCAATCAGCCCCAGCATTTT	CSARTRGVPNQPQHF
TRBD2	TRBV24-1	TRBJ2-2	few	17	TGTGCCACCAGTGATTTGGGACTAGCGGCGAACACCGGGGAGCTGTTTTTT	CATSDLGLAANTGELFF
.	TRBV4-3	TRBJ2-3	few	13	TGCGCCAGCAGCCAAGGCCCGGGTAATACGCAGTATTTT	CASSQGPGNTQYF
.	TRBV7-8	TRBJ2-7	.	14	TGTGCCAGCAGCTTATTGCGGGCCGGGTACGAGCAGTACTTC	CASSLLRAGYEQYF
.	TRBV20-1	TRBJ1-3	few	13	TGCAGTGCTCCAAGGGCGGGAGCGGACACCATATATTTT	CSAPRAGADTIYF
TRBD2	TRBV12-3/TRBV12-4	TRBJ2-1	many	14	TGTGCCGCTAAGCGGCGGGGGTGGGAGAATGAGCAGTTCTTC	CAAKRRGWENEQFF
.	TRBV11-2	TRBJ2-7	many	13	TGTGCCAGCAGCTTGGGCCCTGTCTACGAGCAGTACTTC	CASSLGPVYEQYF
.	TRBV5-1	TRBJ2-5	.	15	TGCGCCAGCAGCTTGGATTCCGTTAGCAAAGAGACCCAGTACTTC	CASSLDSVSKETQYF
TRBD1	TRBV4-1	TRBJ2-5	.	16	TGCGCCAGCAGCCAGCCGGGACAGGGGGACCAAGAGACCCAGTACTTC	CASSQPGQGDQETQYF
.	TRBV20-1	TRBJ1-2	.	11	TGCAGTGCCGGCAGGGACTATGGCTACACCTTC	CSAGRDYGYTF
.	TRBV7-9	TRBJ2-1	few	16	TGTGCCAGCACCCACACCGGGACTCACTCCTACAATGAGCAGTTCTTC	CASTHTGTHSYNEQFF
TRBD1	TRBV5-1	TRBJ2-7	many	14	TGCGCCAGCAGCGCGGGACAGGGGGCCTACGAGCAGTACTTC	CASSAGQGAYEQYF